These T cell receptor beta chains were read from a single sample in a study of beta chain features in type 1 diabetes. Profiling relied on immunoSEQ multiplex PCR, and the TCRdb table lists in-frame clones only, not all of them. Among about 150,000 clones listed, roughly 11% were seen once. Sequenced sample: central memory CD4+ T cells from blood. These receptor sequences come from a man aged 18-30 years in good health. Each CDR3 is given with its conserved first and last residue. D genes are given only for firm matches. Size values are once, few and many counts, or a class for expanded clones, and some rows have none.

>NA|TRBJ1-1|NA|TRBV6-5
TGTGCCAGCAGTTTGGGGCTGAACACTGAAGCTTTCTTT
CASSLGLNTEAFF
>NA|TRBJ2-1|NA|TRBV7-2
TGTGCCAGCAGCTATGGCGGAGCGGACTACAATGAGCAGTTCTTC
CASSYGGADYNEQFF
>few|TRBJ2-3|TRBD1|TRBV7-8
TGTGCCAGCAGCTTAGCGGGACAGGAGTTCACAGATACGCAGTATTTT
CASSLAGQEFTDTQYF
>few|TRBJ2-3|NA|TRBV10-3
TGTGCCATCAGTGCCCAGAGAGATACGCAGTATTTT
CAISAQRDTQYF
>few|TRBJ1-2|NA|TRBV5-1
TGCGCCAGCAGCTTGACTACCTATGGCTACACCTTC
CASSLTTYGYTF
>NA|TRBJ2-3|NA|TRBV7-9
TGTGCCAGCAGCCCCGCGTCGACAGATACGCAGTATTTT
CASSPASTDTQYF
>NA|TRBJ2-3|NA|TRBV6-1
TGTGCCAGCAGTGAACTCGGGGTAGATACGCAGTATTTT
CASSELGVDTQYF
>few|TRBJ1-5|TRBD1|TRBV30
TGTGCCTGGAGCACTCACACAGGGGGAGGAAATCAGCCCCAGCATTTT
CAWSTHTGGGNQPQHF
>few|TRBJ2-7|TRBD2|TRBV5-4
TGTGCCAGCAGCCAAGTAGTAGCGGGGGAGAGCTCCTACGAGCAGTACTTC
CASSQVVAGESSYEQYF
>few|TRBJ1-6|NA|TRBV25-1
TGTGCCAGCAGTGAAGGGCGCGGGTATAATTCACCCCTCCACTTT
CASSEGRGYNSPLHF
>NA|TRBJ1-5|NA|TRBV29-1
TGCAGCGTTGGTTGGGGGGGCAATCAGCCCCAGCATTTT
CSVGWGGNQPQHF
>few|TRBJ2-1|NA|TRBV27
TGTGCCAGCCAGCCCTGGGGAGGGGGGCTCAATGAGCAGTTCTTC
CASQPWGGGLNEQFF
>many|TRBJ1-1|NA|TRBV7-2
TGTGCCAGCAGCCCAGACAGGCTTATGAACACTGAAGCTTTCTTT
CASSPDRLMNTEAFF
>NA|TRBJ2-1|NA|TRBV18
TGTGCCAGCTCCCCCTCGGGCAGGGGAGGGAATGAGCAGTTCTTC
CASSPSGRGGNEQFF
>NA|TRBJ1-2|NA|TRBV28
TGTGCCAGCAGTTTAATTGTGAAGGAGGGAAGCTACACCTTC
CASSLIVKEGSYTF
>NA|TRBJ2-7|TRBD2|TRBV2
TGTGCCAGCTCCGGGACTAGCGGGAGCTACGAGCAGTACTTC
CASSGTSGSYEQYF
>few|TRBJ1-4|NA|TRBV19
TGTGCCAGTAATAAAGCGGGACAAAGAAGAGAAAAACTGTTTTTT
CASNKAGQRREKLFF
>few|TRBJ1-5|NA|TRBV29-1
TGCAGCGTGGCGACAGGAATCAATCAGCCCCAGCATTTT
CSVATGINQPQHF
>NA|TRBJ2-6|NA|TRBV7-3
TGTGCCAGCAGCCTTGGGAGGACCGGGGCCAACGTCCTGACTTTC
CASSLGRTGANVLTF
>few|TRBJ2-1|TRBD2|TRBV13
TGTGCCAGCAGCTTAATGCGGGGGGACTACAATGAGCAGTTCTTC
CASSLMRGDYNEQFF
>few|TRBJ1-1|NA|TRBV14
TGTGCCAGCAGCCCTCCGAAACGGGTTTTCCAAGCTTTCTTT
CASSPPKRVFQAFF
>few|TRBJ2-3|NA|TRBV7-2
TGTGCCAGCAGCACCGCTCCGGATACGCAGTATTTT
CASSTAPDTQYF
>NA|TRBJ1-2|NA|TRBV7-2
TGTGCCAGCAGCTTAGTTTCCGATAACTATGGCTACACCTTC
CASSLVSDNYGYTF
>NA|TRBJ2-1|TRBD2|TRBV7-3
TGTGCCAGCAGCTTCGGGGGGACTAGTAGAACTAGTGAGCAGTTCTTC
CASSFGGTSRTSEQFF
>few|TRBJ2-7|TRBD1|TRBV5-1
TGCGCCAGCAGCCACGGACAGGGAAGCTACGAGCAGTACTTC
CASSHGQGSYEQYF
>few|TRBJ2-3|NA|TRBV9
TGTGCCAGCAGCGTAGGGTTCGGCACAGATACGCAGTATTTT
CASSVGFGTDTQYF
>NA|TRBJ2-4|NA|TRBV7-3
TGTGCCAGCAGCTTAGCCCAGGGAACCAAAAACATTCAGTACTTC
CASSLAQGTKNIQYF
>NA|TRBJ1-2|NA|TRBV15
TGTGCCACCAGCAGAGATCGGGTAAACTATGGCTACACCTTC
CATSRDRVNYGYTF
>NA|TRBJ1-5|NA|TRBV9
TGTGCCAGCAGCCTCGAGGACGGGGGGGTCAATCAGCCCCAGCATTTT
CASSLEDGGVNQPQHF
>NA|TRBJ2-5|NA|TRBV7-2
TGTGCCAGCAGCGTACGGCGGCTGGATACCCAGTACTTC
CASSVRRLDTQYF
>NA|TRBJ2-5|TRBD2|TRBV10-3
TGTGCCATCAGCCCCGGGAGGGCAGAGACCCAGTACTTC
CAISPGRAETQYF
>NA|TRBJ1-2|NA|TRBV5-4
TGTGCCAGCAGCCAGTACGACCGCTACGCTGGCTACACCTTC
CASSQYDRYAGYTF
>few|TRBJ1-1|TRBD1|TRBV10-3
TGTGCCATCGGGCCGAACAGGGGAGATTTAGCTGAAGCTTTCTTT
CAIGPNRGDLAEAFF
>NA|TRBJ2-1|NA|TRBV7-2
TGTGCCAGCAGTCTCGGGCTGGATGAGCAGTTCTTC
CASSLGLDEQFF
>many|TRBJ2-2|NA|TRBV2
TGTGCCAGCATGGAGCGGATAAGCACCGGGGAGCTGTTTTTT
CASMERISTGELFF
>NA|TRBJ2-7|NA|TRBV25-1
TGTGCCAGCAGAGTTTCAGGGAGTTACGAGCAGTACTTC
CASRVSGSYEQYF